The clone carrying this T cell receptor (beta chain) was recorded many times. No antigen is known for it. The CDR3 sequence is 14 residues long. V was trimmed by 1 base and J by 2 bases, leaving 6 bases between them. The data derive from a study of T cells in Graves' hyperthyroidism and ophthalmopathy. Study results and caveats: It was a median approximately six months before onset that the model predicted ophthalmopathy.

These patients, aged 18 to 65, had recently diagnosed hyperthyroidism lasting under 2 months. The CDR3 regions of TCR beta were amplified from RNA transcripts. During a first-round RT-PCR of the TCR CDR3, the HTBI primer set was used. MiXCR was run by TCRdb on the multiplex PCR reads, yielding one entry per CDR3 protein. The sample records 350,000 to 400,000 distinct CDR3 sequences, 14% being singletons. Sequenced: blood. The clonotype comes from a woman aged 60-75 years with Graves' hyperthyroidism. This chain uses TRBV12-3 or TRBV12-4 with TRBJ2-1; no definite D call. The CDR3 region is CASSLGVAYNEQFF. CDR3 nucleotides: TGTGCCAGCAGTTTAGGGGTCGCCTACAATGAGCAGTTCTTC.